This is a list of T cell receptor beta chains from one sample in a study of blood T cell repertoires in COVID-19. Assay used: immunoSEQ multiplex PCR; TCRdb lists only in-frame clones, some missing. The sample has more than 250,000 clones; roughly 84% are singletons. The sample taken for sequencing was peripheral blood. These receptors were obtained from a man aged 50 to 59 with active or convalescent COVID-19. The CDR3 runs from the conserved cysteine through the conserved F or W. Fields, in order: D gene, V gene, CDR3 protein. D genes are given only for firm matches.

- | TRBV3-1/TRBV3-2 | CASSRAGYYGYTF
- | TRBV7-8 | CASSLGRAGYTF
TRBD2 | TRBV9 | CASGPRGSGGTTDTQYF
TRBD2 | TRBV2 | CASRGTSGGEQYF
TRBD2 | TRBV28 | CASSTTTSGAYNEQFF
TRBD1 | TRBV29-1 | CSSDRGETQYF
- | TRBV10-3 | CAISGSIQGNNYGYTF
TRBD1 | TRBV12-3/TRBV12-4 | CASTRDRAEQYF
TRBD1 | TRBV28 | CASSFPRGRGTGELFF
- | TRBV5-1 | CASREYQETQYF
TRBD1 | TRBV28 | CASRRPQGASSPLHF
- | TRBV28 | CAIRTRISDNTEAFF
- | TRBV29-1 | CSVDSGYTEAFF
- | TRBV11-2 | CASSLVDYPQETQYF
- | TRBV10-2 | CASSANSPNTEAFF
- | TRBV11-2 | CASSRGAEQYF
TRBD1 | TRBV7-9 | CASSLIWDRAYEQYF
TRBD1 | TRBV11-2 | CASSPLDRGWTEAFF
TRBD2 | TRBV6-5 | CASTSGVAGDDEQFF
- | TRBV18 | CASSQDSSNQPQHF
TRBD2 | TRBV7-8 | CASSRGGGTDTQYF
TRBD2 | TRBV10-3 | CAISRNRLAGGPGTGELFF
- | TRBV6-1 | CASSDPPRGGNQPQHF
TRBD2 | TRBV11-3 | CASSLTGGYNEQFF
TRBD1 | TRBV4-3 | CASSQAGQGARVNEKLFF
TRBD1 | TRBV27 | CASRTGGRGAFF
- | TRBV7-2 | CASSLARGSQYF
- | TRBV3-1/TRBV3-2 | CASSQAGGSYNEQFF
- | TRBV30 | CAWSVQTPYEQYF
- | TRBV5-1 | CASSLGPGTNTEAFF
TRBD2 | TRBV6-5 | CATETSPSYNEQFF
- | TRBV28 | CASSTGAYEQYF
TRBD1 | TRBV12-3/TRBV12-4 | CASSPGTDTEAFF
TRBD2 | TRBV11-2 | CASSSLRGVGYNEQFF
- | TRBV27 | CASSPRSPGELFF
TRBD1 | TRBV7-2 | CASSFPGQGFSPQHF
- | TRBV9 | CASSVLSGSNYGYTF
TRBD1 | TRBV6-6 | CASSSTTGGGFQPQHF
- | TRBV4-1 | CASSQGLSGQETQYF
- | TRBV5-1 | CASSLGDRDSPLHF
TRBD1 | TRBV11-1 | CASSPIGTDEQYF